This T cell receptor beta chain was retrieved from a study of patients and donors after allogeneic stem cell transplantation. The germline V gene has CDR1 KGHSH and CDR2 LQKENI. CDR3 size: 15 residues. V lost 2 bases and J lost 1, with 11 bases in between. Via MiXCR, TCRdb re-called the RT-PCR reads, giving one row per CDR3 protein. This table holds approximately 430,000 distinct CDR3 sequences, around 16% found once. This clonotype was observed a handful of times. Input material: blood, either unsorted or a sorted T cell fraction (not recorded which). This chain uses TRBV18 with TRBJ2-5; D not resolved. The sequence was obtained from a human donor who was either an allogeneic HSCT recipient or a stem cell or donor lymphocyte infusion donor (not recorded which). It is not recorded whose cells these are; they may come from a transplant donor. The CDR3 loop reads CASSPSPGSQETQYF. DNA for the CDR3: TGTGCCAGCTCACCAAGTCCGGGCAGCCAAGAGACCCAGTACTTC.